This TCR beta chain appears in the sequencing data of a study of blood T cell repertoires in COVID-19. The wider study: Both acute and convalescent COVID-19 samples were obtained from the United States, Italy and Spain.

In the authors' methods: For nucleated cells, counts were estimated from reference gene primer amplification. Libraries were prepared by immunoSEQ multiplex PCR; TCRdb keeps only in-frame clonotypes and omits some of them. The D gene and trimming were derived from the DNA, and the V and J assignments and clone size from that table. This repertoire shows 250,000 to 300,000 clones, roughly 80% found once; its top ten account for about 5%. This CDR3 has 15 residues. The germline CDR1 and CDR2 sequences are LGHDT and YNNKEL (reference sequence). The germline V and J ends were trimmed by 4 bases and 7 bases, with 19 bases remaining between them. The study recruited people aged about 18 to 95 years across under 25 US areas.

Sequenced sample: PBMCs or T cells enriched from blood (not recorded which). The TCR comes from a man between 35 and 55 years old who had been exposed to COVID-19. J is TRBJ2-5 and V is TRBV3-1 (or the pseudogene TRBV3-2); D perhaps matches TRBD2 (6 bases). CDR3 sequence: CASSLGEAPEGTQYF. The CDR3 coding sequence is TGTGCCAGCAGCCTTGGGGAGGCCCCCGAAGGGACCCAGTACTTC.